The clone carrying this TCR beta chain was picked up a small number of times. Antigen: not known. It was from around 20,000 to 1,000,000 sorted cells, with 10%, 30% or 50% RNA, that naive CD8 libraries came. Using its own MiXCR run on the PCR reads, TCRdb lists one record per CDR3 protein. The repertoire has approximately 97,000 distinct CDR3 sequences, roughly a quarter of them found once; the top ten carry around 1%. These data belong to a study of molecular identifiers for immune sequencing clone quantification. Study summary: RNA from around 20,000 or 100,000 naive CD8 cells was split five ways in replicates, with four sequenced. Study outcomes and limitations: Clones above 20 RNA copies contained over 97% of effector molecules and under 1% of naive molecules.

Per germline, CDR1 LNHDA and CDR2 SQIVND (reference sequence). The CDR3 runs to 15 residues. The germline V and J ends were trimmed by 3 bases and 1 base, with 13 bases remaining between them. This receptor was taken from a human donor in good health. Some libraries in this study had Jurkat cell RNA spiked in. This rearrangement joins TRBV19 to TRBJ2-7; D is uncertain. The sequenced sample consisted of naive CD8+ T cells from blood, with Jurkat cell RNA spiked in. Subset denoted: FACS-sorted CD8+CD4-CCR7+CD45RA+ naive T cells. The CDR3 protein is CASSIGVASSYEQYF. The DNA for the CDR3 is TGTGCCAGTAGTATTGGGGTCGCTAGTTCCTACGAGCAGTACTTC.